The 13 T cell receptor delta chains below were found in one sample sequenced in a study of gamma-delta T cells after stem cell transplantation. TCRdb re-called the RT-PCR reads using CATT. The data contain fewer than 2,500 delta-chain clones, just over 3% of them singletons. Specimen: gamma-delta T cells. The receptor source for this set is a human donor. It is not recorded whose cells these are; they may come from a transplant donor.

This clone ranks as large (0.1 to 1%). Within the sample, other DNA sequences also encode this same CDR3. The chain couples TRDV2 to TRDJ1, with D perhaps matching TRDD3 (6 bases). V gave up 1 base and J gave up 8 bases, with 19 bases separating them. Germline V lookup: CDR1 GEAIGNYY, CDR2 EKD. The CDR3 consists of 15 residues. DNA of the CDR3: TGTGCCTGTGACACTGTTGGGGGTATAGACGGAAAACTCATCTTT. It is translated as CACDTVGGIDGKLIF.

This clone was found a few times. Translating this DNA gives a protein that differs at residue 5 from the TCRdb one, which belongs to a much larger clone; a read error is likely, and the protein shown is this translation. J is TRDJ1 and V is TRDV2, with 7 bases that match TRDD3. CDR3 length: 17 residues. V lost 3 bases and J lost 0; bases outside the gene matches: 12. The germline V gene encodes CDR1 GEAIGNYY and CDR2 EKD. The CDR3 coding sequence is TGTGCCTGTGACGCCCTTCTGGGGGTCCACTACACCGATAAACTCATCTTT. Translation gives CACDALLGVHYTDKLIF.

In regard to this clone: The protein given by TCRdb reflects a much larger clone and differs at residue 8 from this DNA's translation, likely from a read error; the protein shown is the DNA's translation. This chain connects TRDV2 to TRDJ1; 7 bases match TRDD3. Trimming took 3 bases from V and 0 from J; bases not matched to a gene: 18. CDR1 is GEAIGNYY, CDR2 EKD, per germline. The CDR3 consists of 19 residues. The CDR3 DNA sequence: TGTGCCTGTGACCCAGTACTGAGGGATACCCCTCCTTACACCGATAAACTCATCTTT. Translation gives CACDPVLRDTPPYTDKLIF.

Sample share makes this clone medium-sized (0.01 to 0.1%). A read error is the likely source, as a far larger clone sits one nucleotide away. The chain has TRDV2 and TRDJ1; 8 positions agree with TRDD3. Germline CDR1 reads GEAIGNYY; CDR2 reads EKD. This CDR3 is 16 amino acids long. The CDR3 sequence is CARDLLGAQYTDKLIF. In DNA, the CDR3 is TGTGCCCGTGATTTACTGGGGGCTCAGTACACCGATAAACTCATCTTT.

This clone was found a few times. TCRdb's listed protein matches a much larger clone and diverges from this DNA's translation at residue 8, likely through a read error; the protein shown comes from the DNA. J is TRDJ1 and V is TRDV2, with D tentatively TRDD3 (5 bases). This CDR3 comprises 16 residues. CDR1 is GEAIGNYY and CDR2 is EKD in the germline V gene. Trimming took off 4 bases at V and 0 bases at J, with 17 bases between the two ends. The CDR3 loop reads CACEGLEPGDTDKLIF. The CDR3 DNA reads as TGTGCCTGTGAAGGTTTGGAGCCGGGGGACACCGATAAACTCATCTTT.

The chain joins TRDV2 to TRDJ1, with 7 bases matching TRDD3. This CDR3 region has 13 residues. Unmatched junction bases numbered 7, after V lost 3 bases and J lost 7 bases. Germline values: CDR1 GEAIGNYY, CDR2 EKD. The CDR3 sequence: CACDWLGAVKLIF. The CDR3 coding sequence is TGTGCCTGTGACTGGCTGGGGGCTGTTAAACTCATCTTT.

Note on this clone: The protein that TCRdb holds for this DNA derives from a much larger clone and differs from the translated DNA at residue 6, which likely indicates a read error; the protein shown here is translated from the DNA. The V gene is TRDV2, the J gene TRDJ1; D is uncertain. The CDR3 runs to 15 residues. Germline loops: CDR1 GEAIGNYY, CDR2 EKD. V lost 4 bases, J lost 0 bases, and 14 bases lay in between. The CDR3 loop is CACDLVGRNTDKLIF. The CDR3 nucleotides read TGTGCCTGTGATCTGGTCGGGCGAAACACCGATAAACTCATCTTT.

To note about this clone: A far bigger clonotype differs at one base, so this is likely a read error. The chain's CDR3 is CACGPLRSFTGGYASTDKLIF. The CDR3 bases are TGTGCCTGTGGCCCTCTCAGAAGCTTTACTGGGGGATACGCTTCCACCGATAAACTCATCTTT. The chain employs TRDV2 and TRDJ1, with 13 nucleotides matching TRDD3. CDR1 is GEAIGNYY and CDR2 is EKD in the germline V gene. This CDR3 has 21 residues. V shed 5 bases, J shed 1 base, and the junction held 21 bases outside the gene matches.

Concerning this clone: A read error is the likely source, as a far larger clone sits one nucleotide away. This sample also contains other DNA sequences that code for the same CDR3. V usage is TRDV2 and J usage is TRDJ1, with 7 bases aligning to TRDD3. The CDR3 sequence is 17 residues long. Germline V lookup: CDR1 GEAIGNYY, CDR2 EKD. The CDR3 DNA reads TGCGCCTGTGACTCCCTTCTGGGGGTCCACTACACCGATAAACTCATCTTT. Protein product: CACDSLLGVHYTDKLIF.

This clone was seen only a few times. This may stem from a read error, because a much larger clone lies one nucleotide away. In the same sample, other DNA sequences code for this CDR3. This rearrangement joins TRDV2 to TRDJ1, with 8 bases matching TRDD3. Germline V CDR1 and CDR2: GEAIGNYY, EKD. The V gene end was trimmed by 7 bases and the J gene end by 0 bases; junction bases not matched to a gene: 9. This CDR3 is built from 15 residues. The CDR3 protein is CACDPLLGDTDKLIF. CDR3 nucleotide sequence: TGTGCCTGCGACCCTTTACTGGGGGACACCGATAAACTCATCTTT.

This clone was recorded a few times. TCRdb assigns this DNA the protein of a much larger clone, which departs from its translation at residue 4; this likely reflects a read error, and the protein shown comes from translating the DNA. This chain uses TRDV2 with TRDJ3; D is possibly TRDD3 (6 bases). Germline V gene lookup returns CDR1 GEAIGNYY and CDR2 EKD. The CDR3 contains 19 residues. Trimming pared 5 bases from V and 0 bases from J, leaving 19 bases between. CDR3 sequence reads: CACGTGGGLSSWDTRQMFF. DNA for the CDR3: TGTGCCTGTGGCACAGGTGGGGGTCTTAGCTCCTGGGACACCCGACAGATGTTTTTC.

In this sample, this clone turned up a few times. This could be a read error, since a much larger clone is one nucleotide away. Within the sample, other DNA sequences also encode this same CDR3. The CDR3 region is CACDTIRGYAAGGADKLIF. The CDR3 bases are TGCGCCTGTGACACGATCAGGGGATACGCCGCAGGGGGGGCCGATAAACTCATCTTT. V gene TRDV2 combines with J gene TRDJ1, with 9 bases aligning to TRDD3. The CDR3 spans 19 residues. Per the germline V gene, CDR1 is GEAIGNYY and CDR2 is EKD.

This clone is medium-sized. A much larger clone differs by one base, so this may be a read error. At the DNA level, this CDR3 is encoded by other sequences in the same sample as well. The V gene is TRDV2, the J gene TRDJ3, with 12 bases identical to TRDD3. J was trimmed by 0 bases and V by 2 bases; bases with no gene match: 16. Germline V gene lookup returns CDR1 GEAIGNYY and CDR2 EKD. The CDR3 contains 23 residues. CDR3 coding DNA: TGTGCCTGTGACATCGTGTTGACTGGGGGATACCCTGTTGGCTCCTGGGACACCCGACAGATGTTTTTC. Its protein is CACDIVLTGGYPVGSWDTRQMFF.